This T cell receptor beta chain stems from a study of radiation and T cells in renal cell carcinoma. Treatment defined: treatment-naive control, cytoreductive nephrectomy. Germline V CDR1 and CDR2: GTSNPN, SVGIG (reference sequence). The CDR3 has 13 amino acids. V lost 2 bases and J lost 4, with 9 bases in between. Method: immunoSEQ multiplex PCR; TCRdb's copy keeps in-frame clones and lacks some. The data show about 7,900 clones, 65% seen once. The chain joins TRBV30 to TRBJ1-5, with D possibly being TRBD1 (5 bases). The clonotype originates from a woman in her 70s with renal cell carcinoma. Sequencing was performed on tumor tissue, taken from a patient whose treatment was nephrectomy without radiotherapy. CDR3 nucleotide sequence: TGTGCCTGGAGTCCGGAGGGGAATCAGCCCCAGCATTTT. It encodes CAWSPEGNQPQHF.